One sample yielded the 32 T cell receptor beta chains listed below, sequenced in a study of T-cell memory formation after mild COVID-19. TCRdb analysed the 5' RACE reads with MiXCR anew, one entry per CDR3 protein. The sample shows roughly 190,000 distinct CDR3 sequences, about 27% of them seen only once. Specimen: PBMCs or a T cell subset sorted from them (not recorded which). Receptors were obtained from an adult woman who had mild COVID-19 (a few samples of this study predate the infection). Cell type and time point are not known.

The chain's CDR3 is CASSGDGTDTQYF. CDR3 in DNA: TGTGCCAGCTCAGGGGATGGCACAGATACGCAGTATTTT. The chain employs TRBV18 and TRBJ2-3; D gene uncertain. This CDR3 is 13 amino acids long. Germline V gene sequence: CDR1 KGHSH, CDR2 LQKENI. The V gene lost 5 bases and the J gene lost 1 base, with 7 bases spanning the gap.

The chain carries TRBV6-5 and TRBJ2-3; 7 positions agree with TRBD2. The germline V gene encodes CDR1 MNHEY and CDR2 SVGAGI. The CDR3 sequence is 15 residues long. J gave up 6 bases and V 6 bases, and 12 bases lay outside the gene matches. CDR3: CASSSDGEGPDTQYF. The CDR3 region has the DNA TGTGCCAGCAGCTCCGATGGGGAGGGCCCCGATACGCAGTATTTT.

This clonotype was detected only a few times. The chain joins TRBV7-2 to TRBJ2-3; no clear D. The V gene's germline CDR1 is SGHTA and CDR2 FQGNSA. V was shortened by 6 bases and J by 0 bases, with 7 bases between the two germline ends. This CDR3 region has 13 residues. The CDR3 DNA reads TGTGCCAGCAGTTTCCCCAGCACAGATACGCAGTATTTT. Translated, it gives CASSFPSTDTQYF.

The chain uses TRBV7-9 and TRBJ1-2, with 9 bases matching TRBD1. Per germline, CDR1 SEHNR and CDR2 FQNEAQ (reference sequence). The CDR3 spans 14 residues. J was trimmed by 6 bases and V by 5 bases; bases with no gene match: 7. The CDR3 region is CASSPMDRGDGYTF. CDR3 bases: TGTGCCAGCAGCCCTATGGACAGGGGCGATGGCTACACCTTC.

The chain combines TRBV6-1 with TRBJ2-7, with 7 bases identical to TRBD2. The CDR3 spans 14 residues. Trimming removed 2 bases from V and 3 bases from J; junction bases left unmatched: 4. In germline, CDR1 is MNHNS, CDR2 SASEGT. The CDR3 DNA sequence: TGTGCCAGCAGTGAACTAGCGGCTTACTACGAGCAGTACTTC. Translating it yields CASSELAAYYEQYF.

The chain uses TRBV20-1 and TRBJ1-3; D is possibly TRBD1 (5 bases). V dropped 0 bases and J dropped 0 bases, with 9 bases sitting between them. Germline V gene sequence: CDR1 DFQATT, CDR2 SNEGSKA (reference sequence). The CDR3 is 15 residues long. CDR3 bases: TGCAGTGCTAGAGATTCAGGGCCCTCTGGAAACACCATATATTTT. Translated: CSARDSGPSGNTIYF.

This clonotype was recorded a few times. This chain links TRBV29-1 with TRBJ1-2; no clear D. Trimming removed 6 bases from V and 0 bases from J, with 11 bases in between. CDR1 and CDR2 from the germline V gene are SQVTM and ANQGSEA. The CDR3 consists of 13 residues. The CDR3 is CSVLGASNYGYTF. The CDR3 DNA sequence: TGCAGCGTCCTAGGAGCCTCTAACTATGGCTACACCTTC.

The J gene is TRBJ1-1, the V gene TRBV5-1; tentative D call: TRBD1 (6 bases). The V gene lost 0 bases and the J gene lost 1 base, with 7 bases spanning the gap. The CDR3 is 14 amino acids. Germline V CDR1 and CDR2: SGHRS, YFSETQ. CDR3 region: CASSLADRNTEAFF. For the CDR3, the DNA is TGCGCCAGCAGCTTGGCGGACAGGAACACTGAAGCTTTCTTT.

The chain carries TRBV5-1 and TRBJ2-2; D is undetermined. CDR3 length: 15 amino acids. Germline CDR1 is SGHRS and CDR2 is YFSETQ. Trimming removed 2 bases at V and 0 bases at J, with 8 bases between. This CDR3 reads CASSFALANTGELFF. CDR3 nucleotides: TGCGCCAGCAGCTTCGCGCTTGCGAACACCGGGGAGCTGTTTTTT.

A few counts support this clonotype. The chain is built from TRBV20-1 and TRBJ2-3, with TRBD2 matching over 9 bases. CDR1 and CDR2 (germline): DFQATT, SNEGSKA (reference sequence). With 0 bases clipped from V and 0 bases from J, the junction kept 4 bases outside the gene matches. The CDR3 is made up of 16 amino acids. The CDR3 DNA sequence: TGCAGTGCTAGAGATTGGGCGGGGGGGAGCACAGATACGCAGTATTTT. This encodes CSARDWAGGSTDTQYF.

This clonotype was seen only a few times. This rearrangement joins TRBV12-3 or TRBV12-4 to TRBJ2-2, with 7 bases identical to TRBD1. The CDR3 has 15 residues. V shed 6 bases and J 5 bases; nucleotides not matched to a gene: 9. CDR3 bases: TGTGCCAGCAGCCACCGTACAGGGGAAACCGGGGAGCTGTTTTTT. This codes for CASSHRTGETGELFF.

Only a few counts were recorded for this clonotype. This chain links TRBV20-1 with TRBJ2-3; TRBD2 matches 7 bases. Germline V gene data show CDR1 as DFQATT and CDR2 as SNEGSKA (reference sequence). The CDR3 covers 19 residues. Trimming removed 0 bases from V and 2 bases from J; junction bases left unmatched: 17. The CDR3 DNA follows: TGCAGTGCTAGAGATCAGCTAGCGGCCAACCCACATTACACAGATACGCAGTATTTT. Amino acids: CSARDQLAANPHYTDTQYF.

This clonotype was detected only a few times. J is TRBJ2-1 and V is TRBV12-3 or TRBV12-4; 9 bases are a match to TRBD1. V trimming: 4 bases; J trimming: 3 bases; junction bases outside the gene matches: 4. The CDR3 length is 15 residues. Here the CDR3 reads CASSSGTGFYNEQFF. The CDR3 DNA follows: TGTGCCAGCAGTTCCGGGACAGGGTTCTACAATGAGCAGTTCTTC.

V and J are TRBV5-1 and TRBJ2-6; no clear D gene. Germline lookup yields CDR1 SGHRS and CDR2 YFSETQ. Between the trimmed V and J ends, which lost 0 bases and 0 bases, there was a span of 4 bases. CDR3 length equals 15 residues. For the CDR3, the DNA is TGCGCCAGCAGCTTGGTTATCTCTGGGGCCAACGTCCTGACTTTC. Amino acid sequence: CASSLVISGANVLTF.

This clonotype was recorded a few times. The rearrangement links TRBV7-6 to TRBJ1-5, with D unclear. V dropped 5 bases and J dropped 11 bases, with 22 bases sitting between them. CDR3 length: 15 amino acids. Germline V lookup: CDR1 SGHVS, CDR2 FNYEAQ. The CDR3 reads CASSGSGEGSLAQHF. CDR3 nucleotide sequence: TGTGCCAGCAGCGGGAGCGGGGAGGGAAGTTTGGCCCAGCATTTT.

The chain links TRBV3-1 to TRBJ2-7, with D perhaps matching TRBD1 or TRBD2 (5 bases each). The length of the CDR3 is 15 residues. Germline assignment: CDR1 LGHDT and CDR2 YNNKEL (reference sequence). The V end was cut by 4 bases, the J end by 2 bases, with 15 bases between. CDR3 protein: CASSRARDPAYEQYF. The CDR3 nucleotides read TGTGCCAGCAGCCGAGCCAGGGACCCCGCCTACGAGCAGTACTTC.

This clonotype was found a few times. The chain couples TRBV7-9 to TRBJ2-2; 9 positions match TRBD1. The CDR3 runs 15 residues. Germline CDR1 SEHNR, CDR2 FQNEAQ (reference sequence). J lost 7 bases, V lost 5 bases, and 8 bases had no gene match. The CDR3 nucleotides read TGTGCCAGCAGCCCTAACACAGGGGGCTTCGGGGAGCTGTTTTTT. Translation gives CASSPNTGGFGELFF. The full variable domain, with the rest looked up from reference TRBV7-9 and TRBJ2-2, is DTGVSQNPRHKITKRGQNVTFRCDPISEHNRLYWYRQTLGQGPEFLTYFQNEAQLEKSRLLSDRFSAERPKGSFSTLEIQRTEQGDSAMYLCASSPNTGGFGELFFGEGSRLTVL.

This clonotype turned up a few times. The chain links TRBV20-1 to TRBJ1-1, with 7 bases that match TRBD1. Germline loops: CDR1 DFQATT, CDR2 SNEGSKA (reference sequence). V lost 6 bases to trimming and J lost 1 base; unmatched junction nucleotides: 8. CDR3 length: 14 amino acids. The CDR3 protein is CSARGGGGNTEAFF. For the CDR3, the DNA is TGCAGTGCCCGAGGGGGCGGCGGGAACACTGAAGCTTTCTTT.

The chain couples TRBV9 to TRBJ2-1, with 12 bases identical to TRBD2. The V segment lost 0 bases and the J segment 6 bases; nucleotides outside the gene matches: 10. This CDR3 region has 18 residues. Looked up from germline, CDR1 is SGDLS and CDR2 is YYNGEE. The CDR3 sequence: CASSVAASGGAGSNEQFF. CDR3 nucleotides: TGTGCCAGCAGCGTAGCGGCTAGCGGGGGGGCCGGTAGCAATGAGCAGTTCTTC. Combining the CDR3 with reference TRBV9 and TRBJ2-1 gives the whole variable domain DSGVTQTPKHLITATGQRVTLRCSPRSGDLSVYWYQQSLDQGLQFLIQYYNGEERAKGNILERFSAQQFPDLHSELNLSSLELGDSALYFCASSVAASGGAGSNEQFFGPGTRLTVL.

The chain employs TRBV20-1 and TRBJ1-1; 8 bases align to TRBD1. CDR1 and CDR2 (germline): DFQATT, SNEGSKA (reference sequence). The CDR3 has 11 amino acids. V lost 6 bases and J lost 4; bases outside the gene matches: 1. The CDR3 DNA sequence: TGCAGTGCAACAGGGGGCACTGAAGCTTTCTTT. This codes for CSATGGTEAFF.

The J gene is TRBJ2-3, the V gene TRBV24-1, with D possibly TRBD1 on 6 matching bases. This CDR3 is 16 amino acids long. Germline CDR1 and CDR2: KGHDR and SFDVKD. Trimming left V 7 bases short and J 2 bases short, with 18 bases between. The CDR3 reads CATSAPNREYTDTQYF. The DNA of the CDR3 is TGTGCCACCAGCGCGCCGAACAGGGAATACACAGATACGCAGTATTTT.

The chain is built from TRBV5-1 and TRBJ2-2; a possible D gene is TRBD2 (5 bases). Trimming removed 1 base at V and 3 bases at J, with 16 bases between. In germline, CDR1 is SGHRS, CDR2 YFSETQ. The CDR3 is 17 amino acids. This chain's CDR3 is CASSLSGSTVDTGELFF. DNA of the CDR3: TGCGCCAGCAGCTTGAGCGGTTCTACTGTAGACACCGGGGAGCTGTTTTTT.

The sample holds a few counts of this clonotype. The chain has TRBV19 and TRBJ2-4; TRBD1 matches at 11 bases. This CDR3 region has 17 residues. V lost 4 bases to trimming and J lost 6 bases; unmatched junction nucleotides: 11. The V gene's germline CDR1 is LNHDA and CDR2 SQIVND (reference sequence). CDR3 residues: CASSTEVAGTGGNIQYF. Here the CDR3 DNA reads TGTGCCAGTAGTACTGAGGTCGCCGGGACAGGGGGAAACATTCAGTACTTC.

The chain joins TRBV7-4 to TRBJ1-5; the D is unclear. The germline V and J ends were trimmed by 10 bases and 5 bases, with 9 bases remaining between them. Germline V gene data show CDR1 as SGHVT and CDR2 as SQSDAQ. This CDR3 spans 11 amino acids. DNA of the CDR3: TGTGCCAATACCTTGGATCAGCCCCAGCATTTT. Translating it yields CANTLDQPQHF.

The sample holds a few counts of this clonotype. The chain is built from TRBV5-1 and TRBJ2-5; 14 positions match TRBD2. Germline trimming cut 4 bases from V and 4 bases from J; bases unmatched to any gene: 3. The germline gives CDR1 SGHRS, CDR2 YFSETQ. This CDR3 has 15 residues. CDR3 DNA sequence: TGCGCCAGCAGCCAAGGGACTAGCGGGGGAGAGACCCAGTACTTC. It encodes CASSQGTSGGETQYF.

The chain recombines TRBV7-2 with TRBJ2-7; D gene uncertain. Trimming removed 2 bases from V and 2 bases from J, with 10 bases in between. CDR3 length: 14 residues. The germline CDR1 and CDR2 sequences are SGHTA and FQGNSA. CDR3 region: CASSLFGLTYEQYF. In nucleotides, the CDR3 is TGTGCCAGCAGCTTATTCGGCTTAACCTACGAGCAGTACTTC. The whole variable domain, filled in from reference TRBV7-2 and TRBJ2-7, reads GAGVSQSPSNKVTEKGKDVELRCDPISGHTALYWYRQSLGQGLEFLIYFQGNSAPDKSGLPSDRFSAERTGGSVSTLTIQRTQQEDSAVYLCASSLFGLTYEQYFGPGTRLTVT.

CDR3 sequence reads: CASSLGTDTNTGELFF. The DNA for the CDR3 is TGCGCCAGCAGCCTAGGGACGGACACGAACACCGGGGAGCTGTTTTTT. The V call is TRBV5-1, the J call TRBJ2-2; D is possibly TRBD1 or TRBD2 (5 bases each). V lost 4 bases and J 0 bases, leaving 13 bases between the germline ends. Germline CDR1 reads SGHRS; CDR2 reads YFSETQ. This CDR3 has 16 amino acids.

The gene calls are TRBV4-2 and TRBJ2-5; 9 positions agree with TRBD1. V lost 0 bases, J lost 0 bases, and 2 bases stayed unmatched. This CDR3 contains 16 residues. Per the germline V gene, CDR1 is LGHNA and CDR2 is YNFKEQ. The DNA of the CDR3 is TGTGCCAGCAGCCAAGAAGGGACAGGGTACCAAGAGACCCAGTACTTC. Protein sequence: CASSQEGTGYQETQYF.

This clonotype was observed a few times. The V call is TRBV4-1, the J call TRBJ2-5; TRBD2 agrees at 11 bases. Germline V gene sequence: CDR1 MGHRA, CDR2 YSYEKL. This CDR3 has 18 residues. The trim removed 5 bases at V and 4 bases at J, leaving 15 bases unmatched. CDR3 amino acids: CASSNRLAGPSVVETQYF. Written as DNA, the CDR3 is TGCGCCAGCAGCAACCGACTAGCGGGGCCTTCCGTAGTAGAGACCCAGTACTTC.

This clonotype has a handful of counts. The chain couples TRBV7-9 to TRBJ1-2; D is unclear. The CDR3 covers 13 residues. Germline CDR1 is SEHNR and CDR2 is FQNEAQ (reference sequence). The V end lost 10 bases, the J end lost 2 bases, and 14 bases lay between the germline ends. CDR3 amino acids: CAIAGNENYGYTF. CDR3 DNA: TGTGCCATCGCTGGGAATGAAAACTATGGCTACACCTTC. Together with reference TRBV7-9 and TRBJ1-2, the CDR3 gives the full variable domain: DTGVSQNPRHKITKRGQNVTFRCDPISEHNRLYWYRQTLGQGPEFLTYFQNEAQLEKSRLLSDRFSAERPKGSFSTLEIQRTEQGDSAMYLCAIAGNENYGYTFGSGTRLTVV.

This CDR3 reads CSAPRGYGENSPLHF. In DNA, the CDR3 is TGCAGTGCACCTCGGGGGTATGGAGAGAATTCACCCCTCCACTTT. The V and J genes are TRBV20-1 and TRBJ1-6; a weak D match, TRBD1 (5 bases). Trimming removed 6 bases at V and 7 bases at J, with 19 bases between. CDR1 is DFQATT and CDR2 is SNEGSKA in the germline V gene (reference sequence). This CDR3 contains 15 residues.

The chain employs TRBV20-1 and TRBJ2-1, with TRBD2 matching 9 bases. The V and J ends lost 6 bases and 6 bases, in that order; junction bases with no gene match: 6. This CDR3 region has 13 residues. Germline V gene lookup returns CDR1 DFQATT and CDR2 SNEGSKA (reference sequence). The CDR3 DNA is TGCAGTGCGATGGGACTAGCTCCCAATGAGCAGTTCTTC. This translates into CSAMGLAPNEQFF.